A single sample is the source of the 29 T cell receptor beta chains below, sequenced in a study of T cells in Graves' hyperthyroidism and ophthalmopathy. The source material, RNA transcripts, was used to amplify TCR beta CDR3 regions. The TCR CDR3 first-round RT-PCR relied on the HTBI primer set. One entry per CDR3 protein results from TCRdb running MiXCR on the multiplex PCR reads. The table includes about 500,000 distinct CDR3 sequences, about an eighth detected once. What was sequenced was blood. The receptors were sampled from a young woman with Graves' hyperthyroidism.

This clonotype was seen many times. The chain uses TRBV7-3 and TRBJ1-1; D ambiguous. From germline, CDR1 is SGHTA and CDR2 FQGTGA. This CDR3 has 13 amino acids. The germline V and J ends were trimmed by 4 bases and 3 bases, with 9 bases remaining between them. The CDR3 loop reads CASSSQADTEAFF. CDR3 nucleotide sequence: TGTGCCAGCAGCTCGCAAGCCGACACTGAAGCTTTCTTT.

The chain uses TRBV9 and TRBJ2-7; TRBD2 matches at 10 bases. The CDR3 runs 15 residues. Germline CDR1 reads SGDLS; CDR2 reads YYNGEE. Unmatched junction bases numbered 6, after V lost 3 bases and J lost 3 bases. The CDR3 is CASSAPGLAHYEQYV. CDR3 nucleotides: TGTGCCAGCAGCGCCCCGGGACTAGCGCACTACGAGCAGTACGTC.

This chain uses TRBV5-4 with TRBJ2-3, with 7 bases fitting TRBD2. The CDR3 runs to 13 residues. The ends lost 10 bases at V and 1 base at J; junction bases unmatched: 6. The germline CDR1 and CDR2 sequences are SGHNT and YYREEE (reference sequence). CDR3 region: CAPSSGRTDTQYF. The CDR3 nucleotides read TGTGCCCCCTCTAGCGGACGCACAGATACGCAGTATTTT.

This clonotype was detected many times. For the CDR3, the DNA is TGCAGTGCTCCGACAGGGAGTTCCGCTACGCAGTATTTT. Translated: CSAPTGSSATQYF. The rearrangement joins TRBV20-1 to TRBJ2-3, with 7 bases that match TRBD1. The germline V gene has CDR1 DFQATT and CDR2 SNEGSKA (reference sequence). The CDR3 spans 13 residues. V dropped 5 bases and J dropped 8; count of bases not matched to a gene: 10.

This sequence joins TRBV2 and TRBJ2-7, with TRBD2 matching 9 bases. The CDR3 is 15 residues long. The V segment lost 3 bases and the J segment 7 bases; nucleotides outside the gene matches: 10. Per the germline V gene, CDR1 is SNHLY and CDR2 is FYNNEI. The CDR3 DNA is TGTGCCAGCAGTGACTCGGTAGCGGGAGCCGATGAGCAGTACGTC. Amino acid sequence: CASSDSVAGADEQYV.

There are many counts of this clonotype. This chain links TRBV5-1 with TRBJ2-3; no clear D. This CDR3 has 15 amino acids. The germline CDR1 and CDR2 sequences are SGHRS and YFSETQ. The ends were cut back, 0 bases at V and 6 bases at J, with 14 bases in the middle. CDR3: CASSLAGPGPDTQYF. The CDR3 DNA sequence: TGCGCCAGCAGCTTGGCCGGGCCCGGCCCGGATACGCAGTATTTT. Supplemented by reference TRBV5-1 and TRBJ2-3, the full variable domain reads KAGVTQTPRYLIKTRGQQVTLSCSPISGHRSVSWYQQTPGQGLQFLFEYFSETQRNKGNFPGRFSGRQFSNSRSEMNVSTLELGDSALYLCASSLAGPGPDTQYFGPGTRLTVL.

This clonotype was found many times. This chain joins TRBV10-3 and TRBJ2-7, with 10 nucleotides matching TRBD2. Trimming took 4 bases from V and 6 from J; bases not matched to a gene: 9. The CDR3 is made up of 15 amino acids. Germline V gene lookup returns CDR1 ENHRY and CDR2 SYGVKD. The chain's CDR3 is CAISGLAGALGEQYV. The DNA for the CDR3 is TGTGCCATCAGTGGCCTAGCGGGAGCTCTGGGCGAGCAGTACGTC.

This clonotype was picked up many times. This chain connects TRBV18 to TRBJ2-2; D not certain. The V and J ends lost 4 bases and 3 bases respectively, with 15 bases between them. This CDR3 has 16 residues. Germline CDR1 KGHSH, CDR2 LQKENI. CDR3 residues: CASSLDFNGDTGELFF. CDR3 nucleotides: TGTGCCAGCTCACTTGACTTTAATGGAGACACCGGGGAGCTGTTTTTT.

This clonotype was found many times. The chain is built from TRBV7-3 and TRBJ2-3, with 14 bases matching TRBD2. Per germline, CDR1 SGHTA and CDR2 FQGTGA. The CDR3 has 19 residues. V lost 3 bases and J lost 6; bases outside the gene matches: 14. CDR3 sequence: CASSLDPGLAGAAGDTQYF. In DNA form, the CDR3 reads TGTGCCAGCAGCTTGGATCCGGGACTAGCGGGAGCAGCCGGGGATACGCAGTATTTT.

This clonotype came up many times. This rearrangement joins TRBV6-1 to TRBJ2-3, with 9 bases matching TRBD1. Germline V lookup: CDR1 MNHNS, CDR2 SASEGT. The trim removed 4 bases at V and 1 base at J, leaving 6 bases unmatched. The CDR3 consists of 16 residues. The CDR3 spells CASSVQGAVGTDTQYF. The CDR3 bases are TGTGCCAGCAGTGTACAGGGGGCAGTGGGCACAGATACGCAGTATTTT.

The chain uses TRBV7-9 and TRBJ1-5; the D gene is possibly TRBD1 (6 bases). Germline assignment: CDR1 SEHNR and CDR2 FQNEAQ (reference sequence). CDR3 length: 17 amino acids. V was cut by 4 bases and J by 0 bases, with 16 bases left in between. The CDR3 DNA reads TGTGCCAGCAGCTCCGGGGGGGGGGCTTATAGCAATCAGCCCCAGCATTTT. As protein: CASSSGGGAYSNQPQHF.

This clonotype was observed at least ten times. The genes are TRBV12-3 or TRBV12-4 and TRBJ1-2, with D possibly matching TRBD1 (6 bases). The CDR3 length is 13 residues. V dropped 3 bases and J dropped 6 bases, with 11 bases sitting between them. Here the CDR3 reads CASSFPGGNGYTF. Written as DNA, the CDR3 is TGTGCCAGCAGTTTTCCCGGGGGCAATGGCTACACCTTC.

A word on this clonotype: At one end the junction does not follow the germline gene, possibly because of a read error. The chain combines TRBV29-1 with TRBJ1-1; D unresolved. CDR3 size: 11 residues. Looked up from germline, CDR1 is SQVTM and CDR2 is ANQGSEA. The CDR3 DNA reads TGCGGCGTACCGAAGAACACTGAAGCTTTCTTT. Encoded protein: CGVPKNTEAFF. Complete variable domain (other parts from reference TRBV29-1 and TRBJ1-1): SAVISQKPSRDICQRGTSLTIQCQVDSQVTMMFWYRQQPGQSLTLIATANQGSEATYESGFVIDKFPISRPNLTFSTLTVSNMSPEDSSIYLCGVPKNTEAFFGQGTRLTVV.

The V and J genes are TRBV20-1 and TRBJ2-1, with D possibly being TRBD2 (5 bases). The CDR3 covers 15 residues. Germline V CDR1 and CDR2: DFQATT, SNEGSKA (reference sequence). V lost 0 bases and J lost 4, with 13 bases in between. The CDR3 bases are TGCAGTGCTAGAGATCAGGAGCGGCGATACAATGAGCAGTTCTTC. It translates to CSARDQERRYNEQFF.

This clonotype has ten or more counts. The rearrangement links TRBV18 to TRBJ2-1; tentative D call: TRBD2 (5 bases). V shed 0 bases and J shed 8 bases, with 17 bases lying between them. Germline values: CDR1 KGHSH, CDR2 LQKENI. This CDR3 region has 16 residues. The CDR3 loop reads CASSPPVRGQRDEQFF. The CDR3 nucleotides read TGTGCCAGCTCACCACCGGTCCGGGGTCAACGGGATGAGCAGTTCTTC. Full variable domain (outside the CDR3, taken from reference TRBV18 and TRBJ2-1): NAGVMQNPRHLVRRRGQEARLRCSPMKGHSHVYWYRQLPEEGLKFMVYLQKENIIDESGMPKERFSAEFPKEGPSILRIQQVVRGDSAAYFCASSPPVRGQRDEQFFGPGTRLTVL.

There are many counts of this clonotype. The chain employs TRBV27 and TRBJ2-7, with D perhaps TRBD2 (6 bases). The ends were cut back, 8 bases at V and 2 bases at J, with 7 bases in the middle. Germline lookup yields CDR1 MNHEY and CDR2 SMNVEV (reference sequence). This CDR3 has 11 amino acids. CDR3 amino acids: CASGRTYEQYF. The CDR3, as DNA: TGTGCCAGCGGGAGGACCTACGAGCAGTACTTC.

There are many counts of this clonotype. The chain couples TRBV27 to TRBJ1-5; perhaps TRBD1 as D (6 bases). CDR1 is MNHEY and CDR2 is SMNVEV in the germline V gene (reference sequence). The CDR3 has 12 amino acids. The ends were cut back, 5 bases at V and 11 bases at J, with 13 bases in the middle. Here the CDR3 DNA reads TGTGCCAGCAGTCGAACGGGGGCCACCCAGCATTTT. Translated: CASSRTGATQHF.

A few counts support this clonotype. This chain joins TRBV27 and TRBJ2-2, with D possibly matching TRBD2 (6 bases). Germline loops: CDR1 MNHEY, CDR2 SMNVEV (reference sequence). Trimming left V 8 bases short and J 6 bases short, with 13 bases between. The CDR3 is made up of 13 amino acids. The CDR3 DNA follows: TGTGCCAGCGGTGATCGGGGGTCCGGGGAGCTGTTTTTT. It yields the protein CASGDRGSGELFF.

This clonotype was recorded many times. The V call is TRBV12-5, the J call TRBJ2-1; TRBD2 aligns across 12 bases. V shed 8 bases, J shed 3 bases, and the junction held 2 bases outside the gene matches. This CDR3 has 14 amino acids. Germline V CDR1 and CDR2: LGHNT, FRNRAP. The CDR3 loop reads CASRLAGDYNEQFF. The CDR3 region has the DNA TGTGCTAGTCGACTAGCGGGGGACTACAATGAGCAGTTCTTC. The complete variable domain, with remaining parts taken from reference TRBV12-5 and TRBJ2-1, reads DARVTQTPRHKVTEMGQEVTMRCQPILGHNTVFWYRQTMMQGLELLAYFRNRAPLDDSGMPKDRFSAEMPDATLATLKIQPSEPRDSAVYFCASRLAGDYNEQFFGPGTRLTVL.

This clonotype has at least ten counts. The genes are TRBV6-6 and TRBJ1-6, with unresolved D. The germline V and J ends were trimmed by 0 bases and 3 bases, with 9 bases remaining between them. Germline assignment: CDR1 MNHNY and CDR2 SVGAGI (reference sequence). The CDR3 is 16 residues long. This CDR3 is CASSYSIRLYNSPLHF. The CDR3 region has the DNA TGTGCCAGCAGTTACTCGATTCGGCTCTATAATTCACCCCTCCACTTT.

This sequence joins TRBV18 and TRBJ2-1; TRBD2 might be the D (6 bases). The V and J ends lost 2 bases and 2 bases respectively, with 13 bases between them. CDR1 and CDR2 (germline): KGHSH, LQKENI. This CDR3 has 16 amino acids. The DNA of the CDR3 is TGTGCCAGCTCACCATCTGGGGGGAGCCCCTACAATGAGCAGTTCTTC. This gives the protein CASSPSGGSPYNEQFF.

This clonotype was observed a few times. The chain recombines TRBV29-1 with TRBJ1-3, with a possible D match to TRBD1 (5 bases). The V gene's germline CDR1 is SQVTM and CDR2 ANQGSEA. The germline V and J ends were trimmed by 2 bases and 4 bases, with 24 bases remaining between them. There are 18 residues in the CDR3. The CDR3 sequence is CSVENPRLEGRTGNTIYF. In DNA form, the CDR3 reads TGCAGCGTTGAAAATCCCCGGTTAGAGGGGCGCACGGGAAACACCATATATTTT. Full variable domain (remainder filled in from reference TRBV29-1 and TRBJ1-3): SAVISQKPSRDICQRGTSLTIQCQVDSQVTMMFWYRQQPGQSLTLIATANQGSEATYESGFVIDKFPISRPNLTFSTLTVSNMSPEDSSIYLCSVENPRLEGRTGNTIYFGEGSWLTVV.

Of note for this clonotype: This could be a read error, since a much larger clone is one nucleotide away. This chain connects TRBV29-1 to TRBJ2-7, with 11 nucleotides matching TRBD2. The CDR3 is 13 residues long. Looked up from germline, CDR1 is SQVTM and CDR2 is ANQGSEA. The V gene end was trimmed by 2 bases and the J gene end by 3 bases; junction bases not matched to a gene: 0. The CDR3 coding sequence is TGCAGCGTTGAAACTAGCGGGAGCTACGAGCAGTACTTC. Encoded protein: CSVETSGSYEQYF.

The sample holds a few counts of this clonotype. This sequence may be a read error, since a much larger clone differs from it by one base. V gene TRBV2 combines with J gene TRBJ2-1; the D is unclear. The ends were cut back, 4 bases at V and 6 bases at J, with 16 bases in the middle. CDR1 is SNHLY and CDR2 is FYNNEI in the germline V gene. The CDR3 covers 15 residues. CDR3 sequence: CASSGRLLARNEQFF. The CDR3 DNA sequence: TGTGCCAGCAGTGGACGACTCTTAGCCCGCAATGAGCAGTTCTTC.

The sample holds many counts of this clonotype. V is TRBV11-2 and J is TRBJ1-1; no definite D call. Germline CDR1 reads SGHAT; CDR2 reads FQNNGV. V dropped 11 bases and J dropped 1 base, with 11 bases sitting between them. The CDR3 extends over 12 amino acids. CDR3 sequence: CAGRVQNTEAFF. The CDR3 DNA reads TGTGCCGGCCGGGTACAGAACACTGAAGCTTTCTTT.

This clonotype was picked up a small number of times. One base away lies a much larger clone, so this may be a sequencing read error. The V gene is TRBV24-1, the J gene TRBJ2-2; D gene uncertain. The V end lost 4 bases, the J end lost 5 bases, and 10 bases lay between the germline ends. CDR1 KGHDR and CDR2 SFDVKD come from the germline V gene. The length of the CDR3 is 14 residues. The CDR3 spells CATSEPGRTGELFF. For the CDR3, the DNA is TGTGCCACCAGTGAGCCCGGTCGGACCGGGGAGCTGTTTTTT.

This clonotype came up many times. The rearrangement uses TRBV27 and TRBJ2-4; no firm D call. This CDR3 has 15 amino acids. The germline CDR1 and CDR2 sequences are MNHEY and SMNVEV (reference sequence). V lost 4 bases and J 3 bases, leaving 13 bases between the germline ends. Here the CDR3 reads CASSSPNKNKNIQYF. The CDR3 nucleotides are TGTGCCAGCAGTTCCCCGAATAAAAACAAAAACATTCAGTACTTC.

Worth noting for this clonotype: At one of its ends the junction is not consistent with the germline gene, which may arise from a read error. CDR3 sequence: CATPVRAGASVLTF. The CDR3 nucleotides are TGTGCCACTCCAGTCCGGGCTGGGGCCAGCGTCCTGACTTTC. V is TRBV19 and J is TRBJ2-6; possible D gene TRBD1, 5 bases. From germline, CDR1 is LNHDA and CDR2 SQIVND (reference sequence). The CDR3 extends over 14 amino acids.

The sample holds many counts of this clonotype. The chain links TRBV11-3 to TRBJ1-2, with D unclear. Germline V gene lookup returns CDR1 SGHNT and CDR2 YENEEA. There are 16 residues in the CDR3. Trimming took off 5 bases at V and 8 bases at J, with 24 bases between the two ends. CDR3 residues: CASSAPREVGARGYTF. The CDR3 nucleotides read TGTGCCAGCAGCGCCCCCAGAGAGGTTGGAGCCCGGGGCTACACCTTC.